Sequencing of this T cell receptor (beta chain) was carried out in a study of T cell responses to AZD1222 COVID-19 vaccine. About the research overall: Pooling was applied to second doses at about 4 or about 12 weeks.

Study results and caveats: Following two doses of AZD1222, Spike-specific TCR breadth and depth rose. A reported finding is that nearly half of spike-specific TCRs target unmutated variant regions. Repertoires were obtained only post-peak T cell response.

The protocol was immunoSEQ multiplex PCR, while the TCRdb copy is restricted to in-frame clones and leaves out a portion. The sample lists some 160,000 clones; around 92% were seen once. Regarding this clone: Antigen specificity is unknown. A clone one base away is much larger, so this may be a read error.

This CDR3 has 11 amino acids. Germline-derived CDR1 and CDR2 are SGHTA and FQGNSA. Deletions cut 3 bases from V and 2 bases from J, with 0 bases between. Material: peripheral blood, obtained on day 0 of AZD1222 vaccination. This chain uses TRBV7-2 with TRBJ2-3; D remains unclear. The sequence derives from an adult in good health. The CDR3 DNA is TGTGCCAGCAGCTTCACAGATACGCAGTATTTT. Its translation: CASSFTDTQYF.